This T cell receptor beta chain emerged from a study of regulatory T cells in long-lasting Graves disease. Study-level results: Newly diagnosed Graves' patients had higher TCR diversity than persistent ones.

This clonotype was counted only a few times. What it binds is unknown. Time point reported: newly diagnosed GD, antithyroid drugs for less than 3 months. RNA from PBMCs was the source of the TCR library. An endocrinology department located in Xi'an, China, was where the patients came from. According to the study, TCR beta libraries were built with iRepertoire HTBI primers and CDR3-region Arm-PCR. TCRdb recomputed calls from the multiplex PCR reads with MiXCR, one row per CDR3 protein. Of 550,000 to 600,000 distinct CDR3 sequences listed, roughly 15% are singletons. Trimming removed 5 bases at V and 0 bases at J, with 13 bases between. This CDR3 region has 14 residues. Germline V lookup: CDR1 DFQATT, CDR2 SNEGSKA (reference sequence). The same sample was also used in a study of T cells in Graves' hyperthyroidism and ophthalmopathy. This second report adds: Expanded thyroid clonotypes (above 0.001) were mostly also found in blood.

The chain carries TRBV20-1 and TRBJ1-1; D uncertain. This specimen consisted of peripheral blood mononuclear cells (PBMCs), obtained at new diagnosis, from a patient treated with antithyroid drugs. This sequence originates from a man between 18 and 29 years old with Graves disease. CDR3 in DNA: TGCAGTGCTCTAGCTCAGAGGATGAACACTGAAGCTTTCTTT. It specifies CSALAQRMNTEAFF.